This T cell receptor (beta chain) was sequenced in a study of CD8+ T cells in alopecia areata. At the level of the study: The percentage of affected scalp area served as the score of severity for treated patients.

This clone appeared a few times. Antigen: not known. Sequencing relied on a cDNA template that was reverse transcribed from extracted RNA. TCRdb keeps only in-frame clones here, not all; method: immunoSEQ multiplex PCR. Here the sample spans roughly 76,000 clones, 25% to 35% being singletons. Treatment described: oral pan-JAK inhibitor, 5-10 mg twice daily. As part of sample collection, lesional scalp punch biopsies and peripheral blood were taken from alopecia areata patients. Sorting from PBMCs produced CD4+ and CD8+ T cells. Notes on the study in general: Affected scalp, especially in alopecia totalis/universalis, had a higher clonality than normal scalp did.

This clonotype originated in a human donor with alopecia areata. Here the sequenced sample was CD8+ T cells sorted from blood, taken at week 4, from a patient treated with tofacitinib.

CDR3 sequence: CSVDWYYGYTF. In DNA form, the CDR3 reads TGCAGCGTTGATTGGTACTATGGCTACACCTTC. The chain couples TRBV29-1 to TRBJ1-2; D gene uncertain. The CDR3 spans 11 residues. The germline V and J ends were trimmed by 3 bases and 3 bases, with 5 bases remaining between them. Germline V CDR1 and CDR2: SQVTM, ANQGSEA.